The clone carrying this T cell receptor (beta chain) was counted only a few times. Its specificity is unknown. This sample is drawn from a study of T cell responses to AZD1222 COVID-19 vaccine. On the study more broadly: Second-dose intervals near 4 or 12 weeks were combined. Findings and caveats of the study: Clonal diversity was possibly underestimated, and white British individuals and females predominated among donors. Seropositive at baseline were only 5 to 7 AZD1222 recipients. Spike-specific TCRs gained breadth and depth after people received two AZD1222 doses.

Method: immunoSEQ multiplex PCR; TCRdb's copy keeps in-frame clones and lacks some. This table holds about 120,000 clones, approximately 90% found once. This TCR was sampled from an adult in good health. The source was peripheral blood, collected on day 0 of AZD1222 vaccination.

The CDR3 nucleotides are TGTGCCAGCAGCCGGGGACAGAAAGAGACCCAGTACTTC. The encoded protein is CASSRGQKETQYF. The chain combines TRBV3-1 (or the pseudogene TRBV3-2) with TRBJ2-5, with 7 bases that match TRBD1. This CDR3 has 13 residues. Looked up from germline, CDR1 is LGHDT and CDR2 is YNNKEL (reference sequence). Trimming cost V 4 bases and J 3 bases; bases outside gene matches: 2.